The rows below give T cell receptor beta chains drawn from one sample of a study of T cell repertoires in cytomegalovirus infection. TCRdb processed the reads anew with MiXCR; each CDR3 protein has one entry. The data contain under 450,000 distinct CDR3 sequences, just under 35% of them singletons. Which antigens these TCRs recognize remains unknown. The starting material was cultured PBMCs, obtained from culture after CMV antigen stimulation. These TCRs come from a human donor in good health (CMV status not recorded). Some clones in this sample may be carry-over from other donors' samples. The CDR3 runs from the conserved cysteine through the conserved F or W. D genes are given only for firm matches. Only some rows state a clone size, as once, few, many or a class for expanded clones.

j_call v_call clone_size d_call cdr3_aa cdr3_nt
TRBJ1-5 TRBV15 few TRBD1 CATSRDPGQGNQPQHF TGTGCCACCAGCAGAGATCCGGGACAGGGGAATCAGCCCCAGCATTTT
TRBJ1-2 TRBV7-6 . . CASSTTVEGYTF TGTGCCAGCAGCACGACAGTGGAAGGCTACACCTTC
TRBJ2-5 TRBV7-2 few TRBD2 CASSLVWEGQETQYF TGTGCCAGCAGCTTAGTGTGGGAGGGACAAGAGACCCAGTACTTC
TRBJ2-7 TRBV5-1 . . CASSTSTSFSYEQYF TGCGCCAGCAGCACCTCCACATCGTTCTCCTACGAGCAGTACTTC
TRBJ2-3 TRBV5-1 . TRBD2 CASSLYSGTGTDTQYF TGCGCCAGCAGCTTGTATAGCGGGACCGGCACAGATACGCAGTATTTT
TRBJ2-7 TRBV7-6 few TRBD2 CASSLGGTSGTYEQYF TGTGCCAGCAGCCTCGGAGGGACTAGCGGAACCTACGAGCAGTACTTC
TRBJ1-2 TRBV4-3 few TRBD1 CASSQDPHRGRNGYTF TGCGCCAGCAGCCAAGATCCCCACAGGGGGAGAAATGGCTACACCTTC
TRBJ1-3 TRBV7-2 . . CASSLEATRYSGNTIYF TGTGCCAGCAGCTTAGAGGCGACCAGATACTCTGGAAACACCATATATTTT
TRBJ1-2 TRBV4-1 . TRBD1 CASSQASTGGGDGYTF TGCGCCAGCAGCCAAGCATCGACAGGGGGAGGTGATGGCTACACCTTC
TRBJ2-1 TRBV4-3 . . CASSESRGRKQFF TGCGCCAGCTCCGAGTCCCGGGGACGGAAGCAGTTCTTC
TRBJ1-6 TRBV7-2 . . CASSSDRRPLHF TGTGCCAGCAGCTCCGACAGGCGCCCCCTCCACTTT
TRBJ2-5 TRBV5-3 . TRBD1 CASSLGQGEETQYF TGTGCCAGCAGCTTAGGACAGGGAGAAGAGACCCAGTACTTC
TRBJ2-7 TRBV7-2 few TRBD2 CASSSQREKPYEQYF TGTGCCAGCAGCTCCCAGCGGGAGAAACCCTACGAGCAGTACTTC
TRBJ1-4 TRBV28 . . CASSTYSHSFDEKLFF TGTGCCAGCAGTACCTACAGCCACTCATTCGATGAAAAACTGTTTTTT
TRBJ1-5 TRBV12-3/TRBV12-4 . . CASSFWGRGNQPQHF TGTGCCAGCAGTTTTTGGGGGCGAGGCAATCAGCCCCAGCATTTT
TRBJ1-5 TRBV6-5 . TRBD1 CASSPGTGVNLPQHF TGTGCCAGCAGTCCCGGGACAGGCGTGAATTTGCCCCAGCATTTT
TRBJ2-1 TRBV6-5 . TRBD2 CASSSAGVAYNEQFF TGTGCCAGCAGTTCGGCGGGAGTGGCCTACAATGAGCAGTTCTTC
TRBJ2-1 TRBV4-1 few TRBD1 CASSQTGTGGSFF TGCGCCAGCAGCCAGACCGGGACAGGGGGCTCCTTCTTC
TRBJ1-1 TRBV15 . . CATSAPGGSGGEAFF TGTGCCACCAGCGCCCCGGGGGGCTCCGGAGGGGAAGCTTTCTTT
TRBJ2-2 TRBV28 many . CASSLLDFSTGELFF TGTGCCAGCAGTTTATTGGACTTTTCCACCGGGGAGCTGTTTTTT
TRBJ2-3 TRBV7-2 many TRBD2 CASSLVSSGATDTQYF TGTGCCAGCAGCTTAGTTTCTAGCGGGGCCACAGATACGCAGTATTTT
TRBJ2-5 TRBV7-2 many . CASSVILQETQYF TGTGCCAGCAGCGTCATCCTACAAGAGACCCAGTACTTC
TRBJ1-1 TRBV12-3/TRBV12-4 . TRBD1 CASSYRGWGEPKNTEAFF TGTGCCAGCAGTTACAGGGGATGGGGGGAACCTAAGAACACTGAAGCTTTCTTT
TRBJ1-5 TRBV20-1 few TRBD1 CSATPPQGAGSPQHF TGCAGTGCTACCCCCCCACAGGGGGCCGGCTCGCCCCAGCATTTT
TRBJ1-2 TRBV10-1 . TRBD1 CASSTGTGIGYTF TGCGCCAGCAGCACCGGGACAGGGATTGGCTACACCTTC
TRBJ2-7 TRBV19 few . CASSIGGADEQYF TGTGCCAGTAGTATAGGGGGTGCCGACGAGCAGTACTTC
TRBJ2-3 TRBV2 . . CASGTEVADTQYF TGTGCCAGCGGGACCGAGGTAGCAGATACGCAGTATTTT
TRBJ1-2 TRBV5-5 . . CASSPGPSYGYTF TGTGCCAGCAGCCCGGGACCCTCCTATGGCTACACCTTC
TRBJ2-1 TRBV5-1 few . CASSRTTGSSYNEQFF TGCGCCAGCAGCCGTACGACTGGTAGCTCCTACAATGAGCAGTTCTTC
TRBJ1-1 TRBV4-3 . TRBD1 CASSQVGTEDEAFF TGCGCCAGCAGCCAAGTGGGGACAGAAGATGAAGCTTTCTTT
TRBJ1-4 TRBV4-1 . TRBD1 CASSTAGTATNEKLFF TGCGCCAGCAGCACCGCCGGGACAGCAACTAATGAAAAACTGTTTTTT
TRBJ1-1 TRBV28 few . CASSLYSGTAFF TGTGCCAGCAGTTTATACTCCGGGACGGCTTTCTTT
TRBJ2-1 TRBV9 . . CASSVEGAGDFYNEQFF TGTGCCAGCAGCGTAGAGGGAGCGGGTGACTTCTACAATGAGCAGTTCTTC
TRBJ2-2 TRBV5-8 few . CASTPKGYGGNTGELFF TGTGCCAGCACCCCCAAAGGGTATGGAGGGAACACCGGGGAGCTGTTTTTT
TRBJ1-2 TRBV7-3 . TRBD1 CASSPLDRGRGYTF TGTGCCAGCAGCCCTTTGGACAGGGGACGTGGCTACACCTTC
TRBJ2-2 TRBV19 . TRBD1 CASSRQNRGSGELFF TGTGCCAGTAGTAGACAAAACAGGGGCTCCGGGGAGCTGTTTTTT
TRBJ2-6 TRBV7-9 . . CASSLSNVLTF TGTGCCAGCAGCTTGTCCAACGTCCTGACTTTC
TRBJ1-5 TRBV12-3/TRBV12-4 . . CASSFRRISNQPQHF TGTGCCAGCAGTTTCCGACGGATTAGCAATCAGCCCCAGCATTTT
TRBJ2-3 TRBV6-2/TRBV6-3 few . CASTGRGSTDTQYF TGTGCCAGCACGGGCAGGGGATCAACAGATACGCAGTATTTT
TRBJ1-4 TRBV4-3 . . CASSQEEGRTNEKLFF TGCGCCAGCAGCCAAGAGGAAGGCAGAACAAATGAAAAACTGTTTTTT
TRBJ1-2 TRBV15 . . CATRRGKGNYGYTF TGTGCCACCAGGCGAGGGAAGGGAAACTATGGCTACACCTTC